A single sample is the source of the 21 T cell receptor beta chains below, sequenced in a study of T cell responses to AZD1222 COVID-19 vaccine. Sequenced by immunoSEQ multiplex PCR; TCRdb stores in-frame clones only, minus some. The table shows tens of thousands of clones, with 75% to 90% occurring only once. This specimen consisted of peripheral blood, obtained on day 0 of AZD1222 vaccination. The source of these receptors is an adult in good health.

This sequence joins TRBV5-8 and TRBJ2-3, with D possibly being TRBD2 (6 bases). Trimming removed 3 bases from V and 3 bases from J, with 14 bases in between. The germline V gene has CDR1 SGHTS and CDR2 YDEGEE. The CDR3 loop spans 15 amino acids. CDR3 nucleotide sequence: TGTGCCAGCAGCTCCCACATGGGGGGTACAGATACGCAGTATTTT. It encodes CASSSHMGGTDTQYF.

This sequence joins TRBV4-3 and TRBJ1-2; tentative D call: TRBD1 (6 bases). The germline V gene has CDR1 LGHNA and CDR2 YSLEER. The CDR3 sequence is 15 residues long. The V end was cut by 4 bases, the J end by 3 bases, with 15 bases between. CDR3 in amino acids: CASSPLGGSYYGYTF. The CDR3 DNA reads as TGCGCCAGCAGCCCCTTGGGGGGCTCGTACTATGGCTACACCTTC.

V usage is TRBV7-9 and J usage is TRBJ2-7; D uncertain. V shed 6 bases and J shed 6 bases, with 12 bases lying between them. The length of the CDR3 is 12 residues. Germline CDR1 is SEHNR and CDR2 is FQNEAQ (reference sequence). The CDR3: CASSITGSEQYF. DNA of the CDR3: TGTGCCAGCAGTATCACGGGTTCCGAGCAGTACTTC.

The chain couples TRBV10-3 to TRBJ2-1; 11 bases line up with TRBD2. Germline-derived CDR1 and CDR2 are ENHRY and SYGVKD. Losses at the gene ends were 7 bases for V and 5 bases for J; bases not matched to a gene: 4. The CDR3 is 14 amino acids. The CDR3 DNA is TGTGCCATCACGGGGACTAGCGGTGACAATGAGCAGTTCTTC. Translation gives CAITGTSGDNEQFF.

J is TRBJ2-1 and V is TRBV5-1, with 7 bases aligning to TRBD1. The CDR3 runs to 15 residues. The V gene's germline CDR1 is SGHRS and CDR2 YFSETQ. Trimming at V came to 5 bases and at J to 2 bases, leaving 7 bases not matched to a gene. Written as DNA, the CDR3 is TGCGCCAGCAGATCCACAGGGGCCACCTACAATGAGCAGTTCTTC. Protein product: CASRSTGATYNEQFF.

The chain uses TRBV28 and TRBJ2-7, with a weak D call TRBD1 (6 bases). The CDR3 has 13 amino acids. V lost 3 bases and J lost 0, with 6 bases in between. From germline, CDR1 is MDHEN and CDR2 SYDVKM. CDR3 amino acids: CASSLDSSYEQYF. DNA of the CDR3: TGTGCCAGCAGTTTGGACAGCTCCTACGAGCAGTACTTC.

This chain joins TRBV5-1 and TRBJ2-3; D is perhaps TRBD2 (6 bases). The CDR3 length is 15 residues. V was clipped by 4 bases and J by 2 bases, with 14 bases between them. Germline V lookup: CDR1 SGHRS, CDR2 YFSETQ. The CDR3 DNA sequence: TGCGCCAGCAGCCGGGAGACAGAATACACAGATACGCAGTATTTT. Encoded protein: CASSRETEYTDTQYF.

The chain uses TRBV5-1 and TRBJ1-1; perhaps TRBD1 as D (5 bases). Looked up from germline, CDR1 is SGHRS and CDR2 is YFSETQ. This CDR3 contains 14 residues. The V end was cut by 0 bases, the J end by 0 bases, with 6 bases between. The CDR3 DNA sequence: TGCGCCAGCAGCTTGGACAGGATGAACACTGAAGCTTTCTTT. Translated, it gives CASSLDRMNTEAFF.

J is TRBJ2-7 and V is TRBV9; 8 positions agree with TRBD2. The CDR3 loop spans 15 amino acids. Germline lookup yields CDR1 SGDLS and CDR2 YYNGEE. V lost 4 bases and J lost 3; bases outside the gene matches: 9. The CDR3 here is CASSPRAGVDYEQYF. The CDR3, as DNA: TGTGCCAGCAGCCCACGAGCGGGAGTAGACTACGAGCAGTACTTC.

The chain links TRBV18 to TRBJ1-2; tentatively, D is TRBD1 (6 bases). V shed 6 bases and J shed 8 bases, with 19 bases lying between them. Germline CDR1 KGHSH, CDR2 LQKENI. This CDR3 comprises 14 residues. The CDR3 coding sequence is TGTGCCAGCTCTCTACCAGAGGGGGGCAACGGCTACACCTTC. This translates into CASSLPEGGNGYTF.

The chain combines TRBV14 with TRBJ2-7, with D possibly matching TRBD1 (6 bases). CDR1 SGHDN and CDR2 FVKESK come from the germline V gene. V lost 0 bases, J lost 3 bases, and 18 bases lay in between. This CDR3 comprises 17 residues. CDR3 sequence reads: CASSQDGDLQGIYEQYF. CDR3 nucleotides: TGTGCCAGCAGCCAAGATGGGGATCTACAGGGTATCTACGAGCAGTACTTC. Based on the CDR3 plus reference TRBV14 and TRBJ2-7, the full variable domain is EAGVTQFPSHSVIEKGQTVTLRCDPISGHDNLYWYRRVMGKEIKFLLHFVKESKQDESGMPNNRFLAERTGGTYSTLKVQPAELEDSGVYFCASSQDGDLQGIYEQYFGPGTRLTVT.

This chain connects TRBV11-3 to TRBJ2-1; D is tentatively TRBD1 or TRBD2 (5 bases each). The germline V and J ends were trimmed by 1 base and 6 bases, with 10 bases remaining between them. CDR3 length: 14 residues. Germline-derived CDR1 and CDR2 are SGHNT and YENEEA. The CDR3: CASSLVGGVNEQFF. DNA for the CDR3: TGTGCCAGCAGCTTAGTTGGGGGAGTCAATGAGCAGTTCTTC.

The chain joins TRBV4-2 to TRBJ2-1, with D perhaps TRBD1 or TRBD2 (5 bases each). V gave up 7 bases and J gave up 7 bases, with 8 bases separating them. This CDR3 has 11 amino acids. CDR1 and CDR2 (germline): LGHNA, YNFKEQ. CDR3 sequence (DNA): TGTGCCAGCACCGAGGGGAATGAGCAGTTCTTC. This sequence encodes CASTEGNEQFF.

The CDR3 spells CASRGTENTEAFF. CDR3 DNA: TGTGCCAGCAGAGGGACGGAAAACACTGAAGCTTTCTTT. The rearrangement links TRBV4-2 to TRBJ1-1, with D perhaps TRBD1 (5 bases). The CDR3 is made up of 13 amino acids. Germline assignment: CDR1 LGHNA and CDR2 YNFKEQ. V was clipped by 6 bases and J by 2 bases, with 10 bases between them.

This clone has only a few counts. This chain links TRBV7-2 with TRBJ1-2; 7 bases line up with TRBD1. This CDR3 is built from 17 residues. V was clipped by 2 bases and J by 6 bases; unmatched bases: 15. The germline V gene has CDR1 SGHTA and CDR2 FQGNSA. DNA for the CDR3: TGTGCCAGCAGCTTAAGCTTTCATCAGGGGGTATCAGATGGCTACACCTTC. It codes for CASSLSFHQGVSDGYTF.

This chain connects TRBV9 to TRBJ2-2; D is uncertain. The V end lost 0 bases, the J end lost 7 bases, and 4 bases lay between the germline ends. In germline, CDR1 is SGDLS, CDR2 YYNGEE. The CDR3 sequence is 12 residues long. The CDR3: CASSVVSGELFF. In nucleotides, the CDR3 is TGTGCCAGCAGCGTAGTTAGCGGGGAGCTGTTTTTT.

This clone was seen only a few times. The CDR3 loop reads CASSQEGLAGPYNEQFF. CDR3 in DNA: TGTGCCAGCAGCCAAGAGGGGCTAGCGGGACCCTACAATGAGCAGTTCTTC. V and J are TRBV14 and TRBJ2-1, with 9 bases aligning to TRBD2. Germline trimming cut 0 bases from V and 2 bases from J; bases unmatched to any gene: 5. CDR1 is SGHDN and CDR2 is FVKESK in the germline V gene. The CDR3 covers 17 residues.

As for this clone: The same CDR3 is also encoded by other DNA sequences in this sample. The chain recombines TRBV5-4 with TRBJ1-1; D gene ambiguous. CDR1 and CDR2 (germline): SGHNT, YYREEE (reference sequence). Trimming left V 0 bases short and J 0 bases short, with 6 bases between. The CDR3 sequence is 14 residues long. The CDR3 nucleotides are TGTGCCAGCAGCTTGGACAGCCTGAACACTGAAGCTTTCTTT. Translating gives CASSLDSLNTEAFF. Full variable domain (outside the CDR3, taken from reference TRBV5-4 and TRBJ1-1): ETGVTQSPTHLIKTRGQQVTLRCSSQSGHNTVSWYQQALGQGPQFIFQYYREEENGRGNFPPRFSGLQFPNYSSELNVNALELDDSALYLCASSLDSLNTEAFFGQGTRLTVV.

The chain is built from TRBV7-6 and TRBJ2-6; D remains unclear. Trimming left V 0 bases short and J 0 bases short, with 3 bases between. Germline CDR1 is SGHVS and CDR2 is FNYEAQ. This CDR3 has 15 residues. The CDR3 nucleotides are TGTGCCAGCAGCTTAGCGATCTCTGGGGCCAACGTCCTGACTTTC. Protein: CASSLAISGANVLTF.

The rearrangement joins TRBV28 to TRBJ2-3; 7 nucleotides agree with TRBD2. This CDR3 region has 13 residues. CDR1 is MDHEN and CDR2 is SYDVKM in the germline V gene. Germline trimming cut 9 bases from V and 2 bases from J; bases unmatched to any gene: 5. The CDR3 DNA follows: TGTGCCAGTCGGGAGGACCTCACAGATACGCAGTATTTT. Its translation: CASREDLTDTQYF.

The table lists this clone with a few counts. The chain recombines TRBV18 with TRBJ1-5; no firm D call. Trimming took 2 bases from V and 5 from J, leaving 10 bases between them. The CDR3 runs to 14 residues. Germline V gene lookup returns CDR1 KGHSH and CDR2 LQKENI. The CDR3 reads CASSPTEGDQPQHF. In DNA, the CDR3 is TGTGCCAGCTCACCAACCGAGGGTGATCAGCCCCAGCATTTT. Filled out from reference TRBV18 and TRBJ1-5, the complete variable domain reads NAGVMQNPRHLVRRRGQEARLRCSPMKGHSHVYWYRQLPEEGLKFMVYLQKENIIDESGMPKERFSAEFPKEGPSILRIQQVVRGDSAAYFCASSPTEGDQPQHFGDGTRLSIL.